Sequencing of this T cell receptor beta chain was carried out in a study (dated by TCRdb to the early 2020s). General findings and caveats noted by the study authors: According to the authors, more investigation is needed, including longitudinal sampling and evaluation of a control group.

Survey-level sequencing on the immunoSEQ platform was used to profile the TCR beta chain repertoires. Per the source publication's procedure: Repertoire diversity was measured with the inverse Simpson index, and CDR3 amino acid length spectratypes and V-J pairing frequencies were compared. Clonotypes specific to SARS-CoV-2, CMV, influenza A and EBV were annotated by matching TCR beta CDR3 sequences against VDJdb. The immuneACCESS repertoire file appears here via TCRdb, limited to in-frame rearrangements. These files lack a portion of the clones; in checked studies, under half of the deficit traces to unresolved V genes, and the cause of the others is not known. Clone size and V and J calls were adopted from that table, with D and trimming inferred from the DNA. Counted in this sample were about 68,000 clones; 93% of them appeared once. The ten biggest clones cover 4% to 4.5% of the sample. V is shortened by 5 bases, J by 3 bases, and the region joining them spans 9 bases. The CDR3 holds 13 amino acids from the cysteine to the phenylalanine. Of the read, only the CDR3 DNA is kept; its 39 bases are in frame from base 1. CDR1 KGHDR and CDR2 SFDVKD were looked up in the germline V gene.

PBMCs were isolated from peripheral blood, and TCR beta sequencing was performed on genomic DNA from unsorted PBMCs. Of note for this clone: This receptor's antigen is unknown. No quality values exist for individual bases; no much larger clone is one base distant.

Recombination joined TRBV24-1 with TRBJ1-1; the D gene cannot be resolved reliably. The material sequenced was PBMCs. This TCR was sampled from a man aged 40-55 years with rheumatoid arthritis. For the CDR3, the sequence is CATSGSGYTEAFF. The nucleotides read TGTGCCACCAGTGGTAGCGGGTACACTGAAGCTTTCTTT.